This T cell receptor beta chain was identified in a study of long-term antiretroviral therapy in people with HIV. This CDR3 has 14 residues. The germline V gene encodes CDR1 MNHNS and CDR2 SASEGT. The germline V and J ends were trimmed by 2 bases and 7 bases, with 12 bases remaining between them. Researchers ran immunoSEQ v3.0 at survey level. Profiling relied on immunoSEQ multiplex PCR, and the TCRdb table lists in-frame clones only, not all of them. The table has 25,000 to 35,000 clones, more than 70% seen once. Study-level points and caveats: Comparison with controls showed narrower CDR3 length ranges in HIV repertoires.

To note about this clone: The antigen is not known.

Specimens carried about 0.85-11 million cryopreserved PBMC before DNA extraction. This sequence was found in a man between 18 and 29 years old with HIV. Sequenced material: unsorted PBMCs, taken 1.5 years before starting antiretroviral therapy. The chain recombines TRBV6-1 with TRBJ1-5; TRBD1 might be the D (6 bases). As DNA, the CDR3 is TGTGCCAGCAGTGAACGAGTAGGGGGACAGCCCCAGCATTTT. Amino acids: CASSERVGGQPQHF.